This T cell receptor beta chain emerged from a study of T cells in women clearing cervical HPV infection. Broader study findings: TRBV6-7 abundance was lower in cases than controls (around 0.1% versus 0.15%).

The CDR3 is 13 residues long. The germline V gene encodes CDR1 SGHRS and CDR2 YFSETQ. Between the trimmed V and J ends, which lost 8 bases and 5 bases, there was a span of 16 bases. As to this clone: Its matching antigen is unknown. The read is 3 residues too short to cover the CDR3 end, so that end is filled in from the germline J gene.

TCR beta CDR3 amplified by multiplex PCR from approximately 1,100 ng genomic DNA. Sequenced by immunoSEQ multiplex PCR; TCRdb stores in-frame clones only, minus some. The sample shows 25,000 to 35,000 clones, and under 8% sits with its ten largest clones. The sequence was obtained from a woman between 18 and 70 years old with a cervical HPV16 infection that either progressed to CIN3+ or cleared (not recorded which). V and J are TRBV5-1 and TRBJ2-5; D not certain. Sequences were obtained from blood buffy coat. The CDR3 bases that were read are TGCGCCAGTGGCTTGGGCAGTACGGAGACC. This encodes CASGLGSTET. The CDR3 reads in full as CASGLGSTETQYF. Supplemented by reference TRBV5-1 and TRBJ2-5, the full variable domain reads KAGVTQTPRYLIKTRGQQVTLSCSPISGHRSVSWYQQTPGQGLQFLFEYFSETQRNKGNFPGRFSGRQFSNSRSEMNVSTLELGDSALYLCASGLGSTETQYFGPGTRLLVL.